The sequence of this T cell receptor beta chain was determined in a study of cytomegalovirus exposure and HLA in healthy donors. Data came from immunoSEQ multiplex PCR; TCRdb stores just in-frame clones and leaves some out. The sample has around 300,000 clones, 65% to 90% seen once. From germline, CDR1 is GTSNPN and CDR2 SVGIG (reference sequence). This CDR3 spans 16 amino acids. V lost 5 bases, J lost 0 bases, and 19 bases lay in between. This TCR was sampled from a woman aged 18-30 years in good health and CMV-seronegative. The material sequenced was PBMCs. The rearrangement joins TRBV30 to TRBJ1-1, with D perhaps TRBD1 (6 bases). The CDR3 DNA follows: TGTGCCTGGTCAGGTGGAGACAGGCCTATGAACACTGAAGCTTTCTTT. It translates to CAWSGGDRPMNTEAFF.